A single count supports the clone carrying this T cell receptor (beta chain). The data stem from a study of regulatory and conventional T cells in RAG deficiency. Trimming removed 3 bases from V and 5 bases from J, with 22 bases in between. This CDR3 spans 17 amino acids. Germline CDR1 reads WSHSY; CDR2 reads SAAADI. The sorted conventional CD4+ T cells were CD25-low and CD127-high, with genomic DNA sequenced. Profiled with immunoSEQ multiplex PCR; TCRdb holds only in-frame clones, not every one. The repertoire holds 30,000 to 40,000 clones, with 60% to 85% as singletons. The data also belong to a second study, concerning regulatory T cells. That report notes: Primers: 52 TRBV forward and 13 TRBJ reverse.

The receptor's source is a human donor in good health. The rearrangement joins TRBV10-2 to TRBJ1-1; tentatively, D is TRBD1 (5 bases). The specimen was CD4+ effector T cells sorted from blood. The CDR3 DNA follows: TGCGCCAGCAGTGACTCGGTGGGGGGGGTTCCGCGGACTGAAGCTTTCTTT. This sequence encodes CASSDSVGGVPRTEAFF.